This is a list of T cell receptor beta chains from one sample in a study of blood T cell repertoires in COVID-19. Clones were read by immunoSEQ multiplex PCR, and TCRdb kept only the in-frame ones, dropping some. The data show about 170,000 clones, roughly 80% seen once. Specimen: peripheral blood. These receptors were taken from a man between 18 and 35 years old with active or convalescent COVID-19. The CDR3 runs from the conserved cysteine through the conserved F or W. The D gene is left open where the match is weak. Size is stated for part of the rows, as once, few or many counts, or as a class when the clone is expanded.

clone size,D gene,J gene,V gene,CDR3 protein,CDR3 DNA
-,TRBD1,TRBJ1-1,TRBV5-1,CASSLTGGYSEAFF,TGCGCCAGCAGCTTGACAGGGGGTTATAGTGAAGCTTTCTTT
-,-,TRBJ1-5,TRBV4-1,CASSQDLAVEYQPQHF,TGCGCCAGCAGCCAAGATCTGGCGGTCGAATATCAGCCCCAGCATTTT
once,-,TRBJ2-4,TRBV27,CASRNVYGGLAKNIQYF,TGTGCCAGCAGAAACGTTTACGGTGGACTAGCCAAAAACATTCAGTACTTC
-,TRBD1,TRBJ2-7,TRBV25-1,CASSEWGTGVAEQYF,TGTGCCAGCAGTGAATGGGGGACAGGGGTTGCCGAGCAGTACTTC
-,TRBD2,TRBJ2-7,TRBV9,CASAREGHHEQYF,TGTGCCAGCGCGCGGGAGGGCCACCACGAGCAGTACTTC
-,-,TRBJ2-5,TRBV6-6,CASSQMIGSGIIQETQYF,TGTGCCAGCAGTCAAATGATAGGGTCGGGAATTATCCAAGAGACCCAGTACTTC
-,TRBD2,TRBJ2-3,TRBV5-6,CASRSGLAGYTDTQYF,TGTGCCAGCAGATCGGGACTAGCGGGGTACACAGATACGCAGTATTTT
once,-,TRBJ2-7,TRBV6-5,CASSQNRAEQYF,TGTGCCAGCAGCCAGAACAGGGCCGAGCAGTACTTC
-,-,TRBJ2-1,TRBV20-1,CSAYRNEQFF,TGCAGTGCTTACAGGAATGAGCAGTTCTTC
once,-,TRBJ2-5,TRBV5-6,CASRTTGRQETQYF,TGTGCCAGCAGGACGACAGGTCGACAAGAGACCCAGTACTTC
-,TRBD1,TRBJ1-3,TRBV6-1,CASSEQTGVSGNTIYF,TGTGCCAGCAGTGAGCAAACAGGGGTCTCTGGAAACACCATATATTTT
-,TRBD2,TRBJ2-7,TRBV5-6,CASSPSGSSYEQYF,TGTGCCAGCAGCCCTAGCGGGAGTTCGTACGAGCAGTACTTC
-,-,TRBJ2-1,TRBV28,CASSLSSGSSYNEQFF,TGTGCCAGCAGTTTAAGTAGCGGAAGCTCCTACAATGAGCAGTTCTTC
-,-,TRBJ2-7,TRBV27,CASSFTSRYEQYF,TGTGCCAGCAGTTTTACTAGTCGCTACGAGCAGTACTTC
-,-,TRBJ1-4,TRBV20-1,CSASTAPREKLFF,TGCAGTGCTAGTACCGCCCCGAGGGAAAAACTGTTTTTT
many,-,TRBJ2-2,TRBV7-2,CASSGSGQNTGELFF,TGTGCCAGCAGCGGGAGTGGGCAGAACACCGGGGAGCTGTTTTTT
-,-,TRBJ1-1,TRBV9,CASSVVQNTEAFF,TGTGCCAGCAGCGTAGTACAGAACACTGAAGCTTTCTTT
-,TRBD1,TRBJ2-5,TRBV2,CASSRTGIGETQYF,TGTGCCAGCAGTAGGACAGGGATAGGAGAGACCCAGTACTTC
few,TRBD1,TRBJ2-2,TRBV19,CASSIDHDRVGNTGELFF,TGTGCCAGTAGTATAGACCATGACAGGGTAGGGAACACCGGGGAGCTGTTTTTT
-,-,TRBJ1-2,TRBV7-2,CASSFVTANYGYTF,TGTGCCAGCAGCTTCGTTACAGCTAACTATGGCTACACCTTC
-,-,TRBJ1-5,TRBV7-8,CASSLGGIGGQPQHF,TGTGCCAGCAGCTTAGGAGGGATCGGGGGTCAGCCCCAGCATTTT
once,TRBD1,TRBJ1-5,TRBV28,CASSSTGPNQPQHF,TGTGCCAGCAGTTCGACAGGGCCCAATCAGCCCCAGCATTTT
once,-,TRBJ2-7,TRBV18,CASSQQGGYEQYF,TGTGCCAGCTCCCAACAGGGTGGGTACGAGCAGTACTTC
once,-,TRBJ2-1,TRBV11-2,CASSRSGTSPGEQFF,TGTGCCAGCAGCCGTTCCGGGACTTCCCCAGGCGAGCAGTTCTTC
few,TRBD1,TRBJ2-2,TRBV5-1,CASSFRQGTGELFF,TGCGCCAGCAGCTTCCGACAGGGAACCGGGGAGCTGTTTTTT
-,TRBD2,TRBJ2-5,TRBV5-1,CASSLARLAGKETQYF,TGCGCCAGCAGCTTGGCCCGACTAGCGGGAAAAGAGACCCAGTACTTC
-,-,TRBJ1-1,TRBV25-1,CASSDSRGKVAEAFF,TGTGCCAGCAGTGACTCCAGGGGTAAGGTCGCTGAAGCTTTCTTT
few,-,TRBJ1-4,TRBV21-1,CASSVPGQGNSGNEKLFF,TGTGCCAGCAGCGTGCCGGGACAGGGGAATAGTGGTAATGAAAAACTGTTTTTT
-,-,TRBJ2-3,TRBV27,CASGRQVNTDTQYF,TGTGCCAGCGGGAGACAGGTAAACACAGATACGCAGTATTTT
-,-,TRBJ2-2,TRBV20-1,CSASLVGGLTGELFF,TGCAGTGCTAGTTTGGTCGGGGGGCTCACCGGGGAGCTGTTTTTT
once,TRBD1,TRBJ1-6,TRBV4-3,CASSQAPRTGAGFYYNSPLHF,TGCGCCAGCAGCCAAGCCCCGCGGACAGGGGCGGGATTCTACTATAATTCACCCCTCCACTTT
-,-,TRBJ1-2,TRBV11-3,CASWGHSSALDYGYTF,TGTGCCAGCTGGGGACACTCCTCGGCCCTTGACTATGGCTACACCTTC